The T cell receptor (beta chain) described here comes from a study of blood T cell repertoires in COVID-19. This clone has only a few counts. Germline assignment: CDR1 SGHTA and CDR2 FQGNSA. Trimming shortened V by 4 bases and J by 4 bases, and 16 bases separated the two germline ends. The CDR3 loop spans 15 amino acids. Profiling relied on immunoSEQ multiplex PCR, and the TCRdb table lists in-frame clones only, not all of them. The sample has hundreds of thousands of clones; approximately 81% are singletons. The clonotype originates from a young woman who had been exposed to COVID-19. The sample was PBMCs or T cells enriched from blood (not recorded which). This chain uses TRBV7-2 with TRBJ1-1; possible D gene TRBD1, 6 bases. CDR3 sequence: CASSYAQGMGTEAFF. In nucleotides, the CDR3 is TGTGCCAGCAGCTACGCACAGGGTATGGGCACTGAAGCTTTCTTT.